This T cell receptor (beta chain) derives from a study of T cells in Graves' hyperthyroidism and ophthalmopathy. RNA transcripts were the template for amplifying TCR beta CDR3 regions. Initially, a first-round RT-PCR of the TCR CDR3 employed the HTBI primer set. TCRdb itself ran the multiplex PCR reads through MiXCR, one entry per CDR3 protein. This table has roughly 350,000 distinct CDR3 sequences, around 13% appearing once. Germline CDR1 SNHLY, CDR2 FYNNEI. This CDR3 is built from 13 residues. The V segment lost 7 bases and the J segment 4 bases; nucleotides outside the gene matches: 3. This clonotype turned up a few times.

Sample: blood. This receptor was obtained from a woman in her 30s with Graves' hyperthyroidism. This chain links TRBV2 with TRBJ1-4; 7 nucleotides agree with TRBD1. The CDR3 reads CASIRDSNEKLFF. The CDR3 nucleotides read TGTGCCAGCATCCGGGACAGTAATGAAAAACTGTTTTTT.